This TCR beta chain was sequenced during a study of shared clonotypes between healthy human individuals (dated by TCRdb to the early 2020s). Background on the whole study: The cohort included three men and a couple of women between 18 and 49 years of age. Per donor, leukapheresis produced somewhere between about 0.85 and 9.5 billion PBMCs. Different laboratories and diverse techniques were used to prepare libraries and sequence TCR repertoires, to increase sequencing depth and limit assay-specific biases. To estimate repertoire size and how much clonotypes are shared between individuals, the study performed deep sequencing of blood TCR repertoires from 4 to 6 healthy adults. For each donor, three plates each were used for CD4 naive and CD4 memory, two plates were used for CD8 naive, and one plate was used for CD8 memory. Summary of the overall study and its limitations: Because the study included a small number of donors, the genetic and exposure-history diversity represented was limited. Sampling was limited to blood, and TCR repertoires in tissue likely differ from TCR repertoires in blood. Naive subsets generally had larger estimated clonotype richness than memory subsets. Sharing across several donors was observed for roughly 5% of naive CD4, about 4% of naive CD8, about 2.5% of memory CD4, and around 0.4% of memory CD8 clonotypes. Pairwise subsampling led to the expectation that sequencing depth would affect the degree of clonotype sharing among donors. Incomplete sequencing was indicated by rarefaction of sorted-subset datasets, despite the large sequencing depth. Higher generation probabilities were observed for clonotypes shared by all four sorted-subset donors than for non-shared clonotypes.

Donors were healthy HIV-negative adults with no recently reported acute infections or vaccinations. Only Caucasian adults living in Nashville, Tennessee, USA were represented among the donors. CD4+ T cells were enriched by magnetic negative selection, after which naive cells were positively selected on CD45RA and the negative fraction was taken as the memory subset. Blood was collected by leukapheresis, and PBMCs were isolated by Ficoll-Histopaque density gradient centrifugation and then cryopreserved in liquid nitrogen vapor phase. Analytical flow cytometry was used to check the purity and quantity of every magnetically sorted T cell population. Genomic DNA was isolated from each sorted fraction and quantified by UV absorbance on a Nanodrop 2000c. Using the deep immunoSEQ assay, TCR CDR3 regions were amplified from genomic DNA by multiplex PCR. Genomic DNA extracted from each cell subset was distributed evenly over all wells of several immunoSEQ 96-well plates, and each plate served as one replicate. For sorted subsets, approximately 190 ng genomic DNA, equal to tens of thousands of T cell genomes, was loaded into each replicate PCR. Purified libraries were quantified with a Qubit 3.0 fluorometer, sized on a Bioanalyzer 2100, and re-quantified with the KAPA Library Quantification kit. Each immunoSEQ 96-well plate was sequenced on its own single-read 150-cycle Illumina NextSeq 550 flow cell. From the authors' description of their analysis: Because only junctional sequences without quality scores were contained in the immunoSEQ output, filtering matching that applied to full-length reads could not be performed. To assign V/J genes and CDR3, sequences were annotated using PyIR, a Python wrapper for IgBLAST v1.9, with IMGT germline references. Reads with weak V/J assignments (E-value above 1e-6), missing CDR3, stop codons, out-of-frame junctions, or ambiguous translated residues were removed. V3J clonotypes were defined as sequences sharing an identical inferred V gene, J gene, and CDR3 amino acid sequence. The percentage overlap between two repertoires was calculated by dividing the number of shared unique clonotypes by the size of the smaller repertoire. Repertoire richness was assessed with RTK rarefaction, the Chao1 estimator, and Recon v2.1 estimates of unobserved clonotypes. Generation probabilities were computed with OLGA for all TCRbeta clonotypes obtained by the gDNA method from several donors. TCRdb obtained this table from immuneACCESS and retained in-frame rearrangements with V and J assigned. These tables miss some clones; where compared with another copy, unresolved V genes account for less than half of the shortfall, and the remainder is unexplained. Clone size and the V and J calls come from that table; the DNA yielded D and trimming. In all, the sample holds 1,400,000 or so clones, and about 98.5% of those were seen once. 0.36% of the sample is held by the ten biggest clonotypes.

In regard to this clone: The clone's antigen remains unknown. The input lacks base qualities; no much larger clone sits a single base away.

From cysteine to phenylalanine, the CDR3 is 15 amino acids long. Only the CDR3 portion is preserved as DNA: 45 bases, with reading frame beginning at the first base. CDR1 MRHNA and CDR2 SNTAGT are derived from the germline V gene. Relative to germline, V is 0 bases shorter and J is 6 bases shorter, with 15 bases between their ends. This clonotype was obtained from a man aged 25-45 years in good health. Sequencing used naive CD4+ T cells sorted from blood. The cell subset or site label, as the study defines it: CD45RA+ positively selected. The receptor chain draws on TRBV6-4 and TRBJ2-7; D gene: possibly TRBD1, on 6 matching bases. The CDR3 reads as follows: CASSDSTGPLSEQYF. Here is the DNA: TGTGCCAGCAGTGACTCAACAGGGCCACTCTCCGAGCAGTACTTC.